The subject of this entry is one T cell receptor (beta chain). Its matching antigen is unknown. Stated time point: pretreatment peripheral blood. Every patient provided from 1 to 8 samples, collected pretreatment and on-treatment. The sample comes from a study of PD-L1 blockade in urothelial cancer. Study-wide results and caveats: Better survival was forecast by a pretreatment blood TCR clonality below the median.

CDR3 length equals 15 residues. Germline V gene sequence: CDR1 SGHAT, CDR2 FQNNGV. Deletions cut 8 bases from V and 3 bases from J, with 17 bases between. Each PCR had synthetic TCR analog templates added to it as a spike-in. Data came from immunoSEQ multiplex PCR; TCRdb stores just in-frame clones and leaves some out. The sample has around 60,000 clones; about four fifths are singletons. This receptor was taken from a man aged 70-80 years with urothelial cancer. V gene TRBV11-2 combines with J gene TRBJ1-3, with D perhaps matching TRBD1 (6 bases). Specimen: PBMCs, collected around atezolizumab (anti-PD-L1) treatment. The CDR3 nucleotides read TGTGCCAGCGGACCTCAGGGGCGACGTGGAAACACCATATATTTT. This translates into CASGPQGRRGNTIYF.